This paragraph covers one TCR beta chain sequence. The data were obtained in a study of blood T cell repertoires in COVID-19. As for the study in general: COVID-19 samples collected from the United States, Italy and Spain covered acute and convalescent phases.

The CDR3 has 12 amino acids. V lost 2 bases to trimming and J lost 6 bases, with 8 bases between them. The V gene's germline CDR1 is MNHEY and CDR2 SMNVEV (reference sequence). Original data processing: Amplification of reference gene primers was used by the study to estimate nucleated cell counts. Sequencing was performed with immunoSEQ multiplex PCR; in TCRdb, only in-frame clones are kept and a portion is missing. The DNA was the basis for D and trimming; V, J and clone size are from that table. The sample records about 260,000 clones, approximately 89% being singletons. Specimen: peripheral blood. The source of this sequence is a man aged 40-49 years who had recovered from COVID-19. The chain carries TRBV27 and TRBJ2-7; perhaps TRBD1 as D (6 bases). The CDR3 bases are TGTGCCAGCAGTTTAGTAGGGGGCGAGCAGTACTTC. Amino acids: CASSLVGGEQYF.